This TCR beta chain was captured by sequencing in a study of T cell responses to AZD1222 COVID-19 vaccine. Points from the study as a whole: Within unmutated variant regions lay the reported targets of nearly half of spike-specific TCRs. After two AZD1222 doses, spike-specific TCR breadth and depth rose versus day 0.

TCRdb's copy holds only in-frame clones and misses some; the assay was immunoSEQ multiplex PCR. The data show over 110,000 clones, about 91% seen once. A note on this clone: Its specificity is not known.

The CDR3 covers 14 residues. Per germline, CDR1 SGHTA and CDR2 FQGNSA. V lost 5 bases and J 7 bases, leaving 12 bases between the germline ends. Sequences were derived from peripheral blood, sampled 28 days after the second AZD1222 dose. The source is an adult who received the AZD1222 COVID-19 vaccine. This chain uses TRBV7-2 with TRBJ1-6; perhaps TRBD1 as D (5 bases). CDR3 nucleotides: TGTGCCAGCAGCCAGATGGGACGGAATTCACCCCTCCACTTT. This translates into CASSQMGRNSPLHF.